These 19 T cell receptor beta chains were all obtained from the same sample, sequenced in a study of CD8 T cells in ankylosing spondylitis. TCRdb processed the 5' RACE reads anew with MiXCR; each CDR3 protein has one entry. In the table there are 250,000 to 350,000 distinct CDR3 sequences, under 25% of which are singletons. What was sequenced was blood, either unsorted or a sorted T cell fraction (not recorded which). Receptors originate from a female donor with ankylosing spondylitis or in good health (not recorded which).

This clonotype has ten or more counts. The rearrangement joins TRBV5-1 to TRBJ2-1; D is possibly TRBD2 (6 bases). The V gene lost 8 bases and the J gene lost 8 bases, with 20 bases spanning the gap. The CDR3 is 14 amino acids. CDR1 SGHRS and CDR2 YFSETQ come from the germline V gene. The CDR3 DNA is TGCGCCAGTATATTTAGCGGTCCCAGGGATGAGCAGTTCTTC. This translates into CASIFSGPRDEQFF.

CDR3: CASSFPNTEAFF. The CDR3, as DNA: TGCGCCAGCAGCTTCCCGAACACTGAAGCTTTCTTT. The chain uses TRBV5-1 and TRBJ1-1; no clear D. The germline V gene has CDR1 SGHRS and CDR2 YFSETQ. The CDR3 contains 12 residues. The ends were cut back, 2 bases at V and 1 base at J, with 3 bases in the middle.

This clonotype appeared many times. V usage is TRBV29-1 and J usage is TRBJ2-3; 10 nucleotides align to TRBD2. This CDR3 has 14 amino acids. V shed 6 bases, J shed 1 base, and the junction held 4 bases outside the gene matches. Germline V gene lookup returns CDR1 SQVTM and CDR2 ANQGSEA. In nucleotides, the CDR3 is TGCAGCGTCGGAGGGACTAGCGGCACAGATACGCAGTATTTT. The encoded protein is CSVGGTSGTDTQYF.

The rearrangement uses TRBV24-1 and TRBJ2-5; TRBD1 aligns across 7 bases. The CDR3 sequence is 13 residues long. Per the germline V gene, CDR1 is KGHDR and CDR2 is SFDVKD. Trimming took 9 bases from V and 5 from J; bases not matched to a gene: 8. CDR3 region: CATGQGVSETQYF. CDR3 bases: TGTGCCACCGGGCAGGGGGTTTCGGAGACCCAGTACTTC.

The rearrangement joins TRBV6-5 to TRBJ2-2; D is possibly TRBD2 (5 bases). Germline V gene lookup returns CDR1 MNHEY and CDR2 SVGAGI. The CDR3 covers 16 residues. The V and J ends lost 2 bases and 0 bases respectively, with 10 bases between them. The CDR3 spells CASSYTPGTNTGELFF. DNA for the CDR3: TGTGCCAGCAGTTACACCCCGGGAACGAACACCGGGGAGCTGTTTTTT.

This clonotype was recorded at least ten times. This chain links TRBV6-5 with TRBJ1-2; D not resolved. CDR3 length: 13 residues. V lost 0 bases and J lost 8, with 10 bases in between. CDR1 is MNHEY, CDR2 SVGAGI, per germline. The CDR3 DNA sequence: TGTGCCAGCAGTTACTCGGGCCTTAGGGGCTACACCTTC. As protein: CASSYSGLRGYTF.

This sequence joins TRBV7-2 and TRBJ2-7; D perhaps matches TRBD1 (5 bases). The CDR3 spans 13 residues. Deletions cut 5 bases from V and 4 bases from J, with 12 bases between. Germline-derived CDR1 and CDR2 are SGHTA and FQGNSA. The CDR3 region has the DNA TGTGCCAGCAGCCCCTCCCCAGGGTACGAGCAGTACTTC. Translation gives CASSPSPGYEQYF.

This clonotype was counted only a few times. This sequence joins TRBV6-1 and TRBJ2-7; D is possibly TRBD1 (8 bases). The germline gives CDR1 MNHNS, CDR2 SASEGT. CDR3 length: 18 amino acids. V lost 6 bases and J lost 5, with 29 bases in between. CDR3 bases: TGTGCCAGCAGCAAGTCGGGACAGGCCGGGAGGATCGGAAACGAGCAGTACTTC. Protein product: CASSKSGQAGRIGNEQYF.

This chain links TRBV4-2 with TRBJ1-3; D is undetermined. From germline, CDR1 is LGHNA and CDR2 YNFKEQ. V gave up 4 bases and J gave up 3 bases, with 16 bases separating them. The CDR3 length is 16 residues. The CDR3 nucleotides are TGTGCCAGCAGCCCCCGGGCTCCTGGCTTTGGAAACACCATATATTTT. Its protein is CASSPRAPGFGNTIYF.

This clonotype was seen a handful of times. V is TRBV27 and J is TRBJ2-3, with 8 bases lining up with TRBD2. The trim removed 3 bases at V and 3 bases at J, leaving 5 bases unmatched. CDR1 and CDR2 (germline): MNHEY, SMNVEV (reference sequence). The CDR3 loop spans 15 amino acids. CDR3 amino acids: CASSFSGSGTDTQYF. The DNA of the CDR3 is TGTGCCAGCAGTTTCAGCGGGAGTGGGACAGATACGCAGTATTTT.

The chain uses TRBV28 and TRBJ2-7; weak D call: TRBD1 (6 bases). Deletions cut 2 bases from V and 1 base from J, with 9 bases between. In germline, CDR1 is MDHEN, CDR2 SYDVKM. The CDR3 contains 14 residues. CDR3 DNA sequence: TGTGCCAGCAGTTTACAACAGGGATCCTACGAGCAGTACTTC. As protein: CASSLQQGSYEQYF.

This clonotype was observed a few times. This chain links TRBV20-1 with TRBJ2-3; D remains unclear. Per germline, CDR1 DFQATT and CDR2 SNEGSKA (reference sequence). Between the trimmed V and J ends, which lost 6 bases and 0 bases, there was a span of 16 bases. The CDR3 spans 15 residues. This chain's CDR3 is CSATIPLGSTDTQYF. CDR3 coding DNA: TGCAGTGCAACGATCCCTTTAGGCAGCACAGATACGCAGTATTTT.

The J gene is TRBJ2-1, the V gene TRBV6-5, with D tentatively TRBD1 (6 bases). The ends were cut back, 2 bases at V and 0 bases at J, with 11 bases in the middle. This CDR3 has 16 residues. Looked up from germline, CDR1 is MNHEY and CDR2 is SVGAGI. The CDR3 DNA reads TGTGCCAGCAGTTACGGGGGCCCCCCCTCCTACAATGAGCAGTTCTTC. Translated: CASSYGGPPSYNEQFF.

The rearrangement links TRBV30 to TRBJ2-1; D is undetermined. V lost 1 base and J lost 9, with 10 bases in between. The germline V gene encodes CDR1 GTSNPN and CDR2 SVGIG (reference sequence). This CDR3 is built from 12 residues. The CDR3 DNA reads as TGTGCCTGGAGTGCTCCTAGAGCTGAGCAGTTCTTC. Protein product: CAWSAPRAEQFF.

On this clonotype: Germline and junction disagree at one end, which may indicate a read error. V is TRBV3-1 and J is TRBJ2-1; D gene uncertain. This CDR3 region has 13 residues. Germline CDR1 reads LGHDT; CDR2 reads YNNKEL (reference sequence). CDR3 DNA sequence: TGTGCCAGCAGCCCCACCAGCTACCATGAGCAGTTCTTC. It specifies CASSPTSYHEQFF.

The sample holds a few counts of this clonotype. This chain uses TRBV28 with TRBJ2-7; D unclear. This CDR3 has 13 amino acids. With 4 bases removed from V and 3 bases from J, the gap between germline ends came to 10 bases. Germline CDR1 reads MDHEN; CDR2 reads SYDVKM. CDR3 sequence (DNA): TGTGCCAGCAGTTCCTCCGCCCTCTACGAGCAGTACTTC. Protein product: CASSSSALYEQYF. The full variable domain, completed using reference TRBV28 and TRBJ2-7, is DVKVTQSSRYLVKRTGEKVFLECVQDMDHENMFWYRQDPGLGLRLIYFSYDVKMKEKGDIPEGYSVSREKKERFSLILESASTNQTSMYLCASSSSALYEQYFGPGTRLTVT.

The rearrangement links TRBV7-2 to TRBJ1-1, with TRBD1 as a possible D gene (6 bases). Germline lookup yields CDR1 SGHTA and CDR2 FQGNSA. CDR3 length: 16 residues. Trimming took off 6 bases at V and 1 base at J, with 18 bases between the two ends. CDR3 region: CASSKPRGGRNTEAFF. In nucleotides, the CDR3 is TGTGCCAGCAGTAAACCTAGGGGGGGCAGGAACACTGAAGCTTTCTTT.

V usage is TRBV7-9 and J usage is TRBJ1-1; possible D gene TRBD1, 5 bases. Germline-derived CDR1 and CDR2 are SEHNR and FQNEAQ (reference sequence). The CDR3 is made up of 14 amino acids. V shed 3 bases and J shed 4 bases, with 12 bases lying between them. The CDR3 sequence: CASSFWGESTEAFF. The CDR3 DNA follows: TGTGCCAGCAGCTTCTGGGGGGAGAGCACTGAAGCTTTCTTT.

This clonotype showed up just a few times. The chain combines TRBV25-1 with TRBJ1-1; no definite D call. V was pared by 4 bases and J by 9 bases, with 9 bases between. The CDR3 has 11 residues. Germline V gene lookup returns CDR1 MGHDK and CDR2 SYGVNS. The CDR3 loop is CASSVWEQAFF. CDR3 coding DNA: TGTGCCAGCAGTGTGTGGGAGCAAGCTTTCTTT. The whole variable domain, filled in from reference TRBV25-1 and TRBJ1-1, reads EADIYQTPRYLVIGTGKKITLECSQTMGHDKMYWYQQDPGMELHLIHYSYGVNSTEKGDLSSESTVSRIRTEHFPLTLESARPSHTSQYLCASSVWEQAFFGQGTRLTVV.